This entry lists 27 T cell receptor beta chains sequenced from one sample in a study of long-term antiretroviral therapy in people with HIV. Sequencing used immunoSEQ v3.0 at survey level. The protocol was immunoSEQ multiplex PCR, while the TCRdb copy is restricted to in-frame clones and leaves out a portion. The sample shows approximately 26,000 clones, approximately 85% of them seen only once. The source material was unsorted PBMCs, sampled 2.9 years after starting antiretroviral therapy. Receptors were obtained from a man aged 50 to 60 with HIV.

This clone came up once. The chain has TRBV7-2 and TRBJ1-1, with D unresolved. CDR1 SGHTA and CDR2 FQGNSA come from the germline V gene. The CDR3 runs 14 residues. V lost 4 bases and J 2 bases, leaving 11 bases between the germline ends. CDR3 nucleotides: TGTGCCAGCAGCTCACTCCATACCAACACTGAAGCTTTCTTT. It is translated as CASSSLHTNTEAFF.

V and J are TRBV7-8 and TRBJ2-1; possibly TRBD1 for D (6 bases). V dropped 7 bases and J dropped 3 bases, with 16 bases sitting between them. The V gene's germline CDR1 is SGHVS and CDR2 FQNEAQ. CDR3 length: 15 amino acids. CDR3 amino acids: CASTMTGPNYNEQFF. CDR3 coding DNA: TGTGCCAGCACCATGACAGGTCCCAACTACAATGAGCAGTTCTTC. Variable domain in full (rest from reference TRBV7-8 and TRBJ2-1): GAGVSQSPRYKVAKRGQDVALRCDPISGHVSLFWYQQALGQGPEFLTYFQNEAQLDKSGLPSDRFFAERPEGSVSTLKIQRTQQEDSAVYLCASTMTGPNYNEQFFGPGTRLTVL.

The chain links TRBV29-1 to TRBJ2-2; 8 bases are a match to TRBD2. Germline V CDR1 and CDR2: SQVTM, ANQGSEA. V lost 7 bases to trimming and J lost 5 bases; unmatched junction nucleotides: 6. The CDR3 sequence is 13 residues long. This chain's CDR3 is CSAGGSETGELFF. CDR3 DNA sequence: TGCAGCGCGGGGGGGTCCGAAACCGGGGAGCTGTTTTTT.

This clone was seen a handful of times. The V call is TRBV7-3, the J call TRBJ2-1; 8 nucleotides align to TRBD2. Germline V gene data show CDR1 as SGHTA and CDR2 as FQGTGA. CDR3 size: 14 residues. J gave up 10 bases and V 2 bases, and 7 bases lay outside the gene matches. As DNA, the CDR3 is TGTGCCAGCAGCTTAGGACTAGCCGCTGGAGAGCAGTTCTTC. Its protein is CASSLGLAAGEQFF.

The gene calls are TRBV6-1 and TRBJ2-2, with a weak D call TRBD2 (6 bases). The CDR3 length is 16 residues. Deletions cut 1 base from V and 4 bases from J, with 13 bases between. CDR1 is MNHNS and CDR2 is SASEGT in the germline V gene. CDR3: CASSEGGDRSTGELFF. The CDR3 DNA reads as TGTGCCAGCAGTGAAGGGGGGGATAGGAGCACCGGGGAGCTGTTTTTT.

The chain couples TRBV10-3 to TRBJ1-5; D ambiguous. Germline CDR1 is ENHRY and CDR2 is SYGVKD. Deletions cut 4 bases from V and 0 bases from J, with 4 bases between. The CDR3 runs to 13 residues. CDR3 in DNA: TGTGCCATCAGTGTTAATAGCAATCAGCCCCAGCATTTT. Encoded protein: CAISVNSNQPQHF.

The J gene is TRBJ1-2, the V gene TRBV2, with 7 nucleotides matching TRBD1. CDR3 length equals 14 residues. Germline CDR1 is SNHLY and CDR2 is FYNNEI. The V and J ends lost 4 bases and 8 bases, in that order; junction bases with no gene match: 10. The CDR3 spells CASSGQGRARGYTF. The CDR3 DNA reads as TGTGCCAGCAGTGGACAGGGTCGGGCGCGGGGCTACACCTTC.

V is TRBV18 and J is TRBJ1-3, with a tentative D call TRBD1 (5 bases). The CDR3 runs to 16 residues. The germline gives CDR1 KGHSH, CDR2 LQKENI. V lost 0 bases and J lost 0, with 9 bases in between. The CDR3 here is CASSPPGVGSGNTIYF. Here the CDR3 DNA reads TGTGCCAGCTCACCACCAGGGGTCGGCTCTGGAAACACCATATATTTT.

For the CDR3, the DNA is TGTGCCAGCAGCTACGGATCCAACACTGAAGCTTTCTTT. Amino acid sequence: CASSYGSNTEAFF. V usage is TRBV7-8 and J usage is TRBJ1-1; D uncertain. This CDR3 comprises 13 residues. CDR1 and CDR2 from the germline V gene are SGHVS and FQNEAQ. V shed 4 bases and J shed 2 bases, with 8 bases lying between them.

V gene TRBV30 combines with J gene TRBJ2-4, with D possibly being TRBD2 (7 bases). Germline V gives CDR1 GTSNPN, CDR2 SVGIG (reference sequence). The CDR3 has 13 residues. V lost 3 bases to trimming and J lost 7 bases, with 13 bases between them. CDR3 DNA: TGTGCCTGGAGCGGGGGGCTGGGGAACATTCAGTACTTC. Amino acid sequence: CAWSGGLGNIQYF.

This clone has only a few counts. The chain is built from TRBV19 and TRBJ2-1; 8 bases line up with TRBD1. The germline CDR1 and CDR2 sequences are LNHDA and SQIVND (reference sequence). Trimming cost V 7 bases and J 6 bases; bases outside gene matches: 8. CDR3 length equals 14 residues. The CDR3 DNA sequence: TGTGCCAGTAAACTTCAGGGGGCGCGCAATGAGCAGTTCTTC. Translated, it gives CASKLQGARNEQFF.

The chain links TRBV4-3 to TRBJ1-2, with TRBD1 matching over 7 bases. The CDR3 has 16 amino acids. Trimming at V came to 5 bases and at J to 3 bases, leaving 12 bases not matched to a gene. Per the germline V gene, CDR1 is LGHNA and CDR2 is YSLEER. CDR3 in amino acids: CASSYRGGRGDYGYTF. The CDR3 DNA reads TGCGCCAGCAGCTACAGGGGAGGGAGAGGGGACTATGGCTACACCTTC.

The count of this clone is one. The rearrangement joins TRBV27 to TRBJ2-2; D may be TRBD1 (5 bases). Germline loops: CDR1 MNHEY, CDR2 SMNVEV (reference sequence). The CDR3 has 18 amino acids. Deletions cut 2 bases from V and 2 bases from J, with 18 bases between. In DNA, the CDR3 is TGTGCCAGCAGTTTAGCAGGGATTCTAGAAGTCAACACCGGGGAGCTGTTTTTT. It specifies CASSLAGILEVNTGELFF.

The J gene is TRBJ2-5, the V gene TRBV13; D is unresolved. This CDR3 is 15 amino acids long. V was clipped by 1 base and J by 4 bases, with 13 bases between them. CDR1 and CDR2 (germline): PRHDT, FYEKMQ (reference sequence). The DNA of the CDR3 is TGTGCCAGCAGCTTAGTAGGTGGCTGGGGAGAGACCCAGTACTTC. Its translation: CASSLVGGWGETQYF. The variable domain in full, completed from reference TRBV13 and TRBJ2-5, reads AAGVIQSPRHLIKEKRETATLKCYPIPRHDTVYWYQQGPGQDPQFLISFYEKMQSDKGSIPDRFSAQQFSDYHSELNMSSLELGDSALYFCASSLVGGWGETQYFGPGTRLLVL.

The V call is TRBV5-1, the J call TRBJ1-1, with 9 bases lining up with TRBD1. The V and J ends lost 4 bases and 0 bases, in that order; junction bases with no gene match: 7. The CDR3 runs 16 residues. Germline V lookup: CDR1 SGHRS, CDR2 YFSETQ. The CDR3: CASSPPGTGLNTEAFF. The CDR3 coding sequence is TGCGCCAGCAGCCCACCCGGGACAGGGTTGAACACTGAAGCTTTCTTT.

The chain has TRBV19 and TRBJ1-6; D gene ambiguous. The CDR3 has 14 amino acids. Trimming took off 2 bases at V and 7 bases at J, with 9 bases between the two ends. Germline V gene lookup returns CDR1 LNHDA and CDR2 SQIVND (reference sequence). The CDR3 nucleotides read TGTGCCAGTAGTATATTGGCAGCAAATTCACCCCTCCACTTT. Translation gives CASSILAANSPLHF.

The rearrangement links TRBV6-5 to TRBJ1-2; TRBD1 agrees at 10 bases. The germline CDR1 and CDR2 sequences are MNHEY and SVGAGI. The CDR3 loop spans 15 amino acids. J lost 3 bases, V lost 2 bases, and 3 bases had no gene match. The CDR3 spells CASSYTGTGDYGYTF. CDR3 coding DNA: TGTGCCAGCAGTTACACCGGGACAGGGGACTATGGCTACACCTTC.

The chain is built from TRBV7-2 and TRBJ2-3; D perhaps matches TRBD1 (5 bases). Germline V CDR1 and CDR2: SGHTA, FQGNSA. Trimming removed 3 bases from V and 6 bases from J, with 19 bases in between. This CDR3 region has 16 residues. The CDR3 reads CASSFTRQRRSDTQYF. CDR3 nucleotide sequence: TGTGCCAGCAGCTTCACAAGACAGAGACGATCCGATACGCAGTATTTT. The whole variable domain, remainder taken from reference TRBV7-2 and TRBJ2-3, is GAGVSQSPSNKVTEKGKDVELRCDPISGHTALYWYRQSLGQGLEFLIYFQGNSAPDKSGLPSDRFSAERTGGSVSTLTIQRTQQEDSAVYLCASSFTRQRRSDTQYFGPGTRLTVL.

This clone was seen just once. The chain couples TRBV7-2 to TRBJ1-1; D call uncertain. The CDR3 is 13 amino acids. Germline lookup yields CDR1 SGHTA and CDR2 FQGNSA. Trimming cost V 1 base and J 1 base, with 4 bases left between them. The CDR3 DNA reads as TGTGCCAGCAGCTTAGGCACGAACACTGAAGCTTTCTTT. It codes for CASSLGTNTEAFF.

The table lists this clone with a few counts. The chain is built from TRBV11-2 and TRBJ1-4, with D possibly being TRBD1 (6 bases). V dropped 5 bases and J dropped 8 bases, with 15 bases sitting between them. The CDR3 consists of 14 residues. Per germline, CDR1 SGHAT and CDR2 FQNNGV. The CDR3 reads CASSDGYRVEKLFF. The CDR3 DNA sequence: TGTGCCAGCAGCGACGGATACAGGGTCGAAAAACTGTTTTTT.

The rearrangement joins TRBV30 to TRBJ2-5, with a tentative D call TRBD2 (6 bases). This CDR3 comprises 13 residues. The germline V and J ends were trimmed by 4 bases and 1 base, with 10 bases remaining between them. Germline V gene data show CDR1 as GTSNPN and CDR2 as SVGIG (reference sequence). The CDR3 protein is CAWTRGSQETQYF. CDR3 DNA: TGTGCCTGGACACGGGGGAGCCAAGAGACCCAGTACTTC. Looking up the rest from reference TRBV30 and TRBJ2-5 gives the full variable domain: SQTIHQWPATLVQPVGSPLSLECTVEGTSNPNLYWYRQAAGRGLQLLFYSVGIGQISSEVPQNLSASRPQDRQFILSSKKLLLSDSGFYLCAWTRGSQETQYFGPGTRLLVL.

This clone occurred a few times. DNA of the CDR3: TGTGCCAGCAGCTTAAGGCCGACCTATAATTCACCCCTCCACTTT. Its translation is CASSLRPTYNSPLHF. The chain employs TRBV7-8 and TRBJ1-6; D is undetermined. Trimming removed 2 bases from V and 2 bases from J, with 7 bases in between. Germline V lookup: CDR1 SGHVS, CDR2 FQNEAQ. There are 15 residues in the CDR3.

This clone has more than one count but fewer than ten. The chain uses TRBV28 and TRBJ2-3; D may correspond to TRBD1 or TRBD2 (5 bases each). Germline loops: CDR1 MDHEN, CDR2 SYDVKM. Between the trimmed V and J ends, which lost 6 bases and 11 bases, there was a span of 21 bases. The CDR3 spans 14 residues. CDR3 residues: CASSPSGTANGQYF. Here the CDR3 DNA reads TGTGCCAGCAGCCCCTCGGGGACCGCGAACGGGCAGTATTTT.

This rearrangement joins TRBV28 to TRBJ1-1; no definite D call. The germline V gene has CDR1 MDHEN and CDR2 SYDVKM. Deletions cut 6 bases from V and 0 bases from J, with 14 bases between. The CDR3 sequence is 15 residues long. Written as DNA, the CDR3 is TGTGCCAGCAGCCCTTGGGAGACGCTGAACACTGAAGCTTTCTTT. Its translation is CASSPWETLNTEAFF.

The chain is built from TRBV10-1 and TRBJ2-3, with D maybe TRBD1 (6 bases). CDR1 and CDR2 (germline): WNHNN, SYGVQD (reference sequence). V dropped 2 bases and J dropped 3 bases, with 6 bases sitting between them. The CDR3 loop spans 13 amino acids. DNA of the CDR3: TGCGCCAGCAGTGAGCAGGGGACAGATACGCAGTATTTT. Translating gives CASSEQGTDTQYF.

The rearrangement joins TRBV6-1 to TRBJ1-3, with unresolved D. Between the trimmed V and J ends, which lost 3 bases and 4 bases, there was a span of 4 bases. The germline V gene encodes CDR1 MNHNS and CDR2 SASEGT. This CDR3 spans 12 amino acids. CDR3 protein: CASSDLGNTIYF. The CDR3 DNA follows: TGTGCCAGCAGTGATCTGGGAAACACCATATATTTT.

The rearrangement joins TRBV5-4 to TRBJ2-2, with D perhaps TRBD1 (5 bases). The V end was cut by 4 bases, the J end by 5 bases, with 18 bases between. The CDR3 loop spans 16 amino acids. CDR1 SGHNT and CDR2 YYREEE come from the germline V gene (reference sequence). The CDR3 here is CASSPLPFQGTGELFF. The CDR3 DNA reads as TGTGCCAGCAGCCCCCTTCCTTTCCAGGGAACCGGGGAGCTGTTTTTT.